The rows below give T cell receptor beta chains drawn from one sample of a study of T cells after posttransplantation cyclophosphamide. Clones were sequenced by immunoSEQ multiplex PCR, and TCRdb holds only the in-frame ones, with some missing. The sample has 5,500 to 6,500 clones, none seen only once. Material: PBMCs, obtained after allogeneic stem cell transplant with posttransplant cyclophosphamide. The origin of the receptors is a male patient over 55 who received an allogeneic stem cell transplant from a related donor, was CMV-positive, and had no GVHD. Some T cells may possibly be graft donor cells. Both conserved end residues are part of each CDR3. Each record gives: D gene, clone size, V gene, J gene, CDR3 DNA, CDR3 protein. D genes are given only for firm matches. A row's size may be missing; if present it is once, few, many or a size class.

D: TRBD1
size: few
V: TRBV7-8
J: TRBJ1-2
DNA: TGTGCCAGCACCAAATACCCCCGGCAGGGGGATACTTCGGGCTACACCTTC
CDR3: CASTKYPRQGDTSGYTF

D: .
size: many
V: TRBV28
J: TRBJ2-7
DNA: TGTGCCACCGAAGGACAGAGAGGTCTCGAGCAGTACTTC
CDR3: CATEGQRGLEQYF

D: .
size: many
V: TRBV11-1
J: TRBJ1-1
DNA: TGTGCCAGCAGCTTTGACGGGTACACTGAAGCTTTCTTT
CDR3: CASSFDGYTEAFF

D: TRBD2
size: .
V: TRBV28
J: TRBJ2-7
DNA: TGTGCCAGCAGTCCCTCGGGAGGGGTCCCCCACGAGCAGTACTTC
CDR3: CASSPSGGVPHEQYF

D: .
size: many
V: TRBV19
J: TRBJ2-1
DNA: TGTGCCAGTGGGCGAGTAAGCTCCTACAATGAGCAGTTCTTC
CDR3: CASGRVSSYNEQFF

D: TRBD2
size: many
V: TRBV19
J: TRBJ2-3
DNA: TGTGCCAGTAGTAGTCTAGCGGGGGGCGGGGATACGCAGTATTTT
CDR3: CASSSLAGGGDTQYF

D: TRBD2
size: many
V: TRBV28
J: TRBJ2-3
DNA: TGTGCCAGCAGTTTGGTAGCGGGGGGTACAGATACGCAGTATTTT
CDR3: CASSLVAGGTDTQYF

D: .
size: many
V: TRBV2
J: TRBJ1-1
DNA: TGTGCCAGCAGTGAAGAGCGGCACACTGAAGCTTTCTTT
CDR3: CASSEERHTEAFF

D: .
size: few
V: TRBV30
J: TRBJ1-5
DNA: TGTGCCTGGAGTGTGTCGGCAGGGAAACATAGCAATCAGCCCCAGCATTTT
CDR3: CAWSVSAGKHSNQPQHF

D: TRBD2
size: few
V: TRBV5-1
J: TRBJ2-3
DNA: TGCGCCAGCAGCTCCGGGACTAGCAGCCCAGATACGCAGTATTTT
CDR3: CASSSGTSSPDTQYF

D: TRBD1
size: many
V: TRBV10-3
J: TRBJ1-1
DNA: TGTGCCATCAGCTCCGGGACAGGGGCCTTGGACACTGAAGCTTTCTTT
CDR3: CAISSGTGALDTEAFF

D: .
size: many
V: TRBV2
J: TRBJ1-1
DNA: TGTGCCAGCATCTTCGGGAGCACTGAAGCTTTCTTT
CDR3: CASIFGSTEAFF